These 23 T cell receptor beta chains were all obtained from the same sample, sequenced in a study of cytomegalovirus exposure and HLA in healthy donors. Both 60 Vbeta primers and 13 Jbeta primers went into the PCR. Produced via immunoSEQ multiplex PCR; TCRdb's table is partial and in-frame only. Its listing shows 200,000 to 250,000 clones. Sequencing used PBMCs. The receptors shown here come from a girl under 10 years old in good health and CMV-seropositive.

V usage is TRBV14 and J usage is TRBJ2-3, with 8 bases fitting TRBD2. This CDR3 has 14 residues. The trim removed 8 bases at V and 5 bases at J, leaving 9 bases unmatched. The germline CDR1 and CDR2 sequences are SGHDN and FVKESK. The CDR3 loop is CASAWSGSEDTQYF. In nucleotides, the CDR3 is TGTGCCAGCGCCTGGAGCGGGAGTGAAGATACGCAGTATTTT.

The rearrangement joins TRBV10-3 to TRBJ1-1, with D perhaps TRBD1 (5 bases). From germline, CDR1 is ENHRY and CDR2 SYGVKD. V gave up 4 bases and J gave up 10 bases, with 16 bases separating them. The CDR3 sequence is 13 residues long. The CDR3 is CAISAGEHRGAFF. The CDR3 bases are TGTGCCATCAGTGCGGGGGAACACCGGGGAGCTTTCTTT.

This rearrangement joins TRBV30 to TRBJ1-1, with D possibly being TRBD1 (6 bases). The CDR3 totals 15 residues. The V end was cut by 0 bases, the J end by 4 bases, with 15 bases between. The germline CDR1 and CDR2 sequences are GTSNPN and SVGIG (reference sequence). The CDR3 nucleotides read TGTGCCTGGAGTGTACGGTCAGGGGTTTGCACTGAAGCTTTCTTT. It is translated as CAWSVRSGVCTEAFF.

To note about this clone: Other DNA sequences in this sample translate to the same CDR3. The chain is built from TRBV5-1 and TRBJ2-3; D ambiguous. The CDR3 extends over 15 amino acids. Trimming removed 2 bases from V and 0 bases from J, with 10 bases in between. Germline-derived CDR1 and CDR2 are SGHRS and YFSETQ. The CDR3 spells CASSLISGSTDTQYF. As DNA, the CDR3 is TGCGCCAGCAGCTTAATCTCCGGTAGCACAGATACGCAGTATTTT. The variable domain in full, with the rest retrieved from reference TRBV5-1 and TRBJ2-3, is KAGVTQTPRYLIKTRGQQVTLSCSPISGHRSVSWYQQTPGQGLQFLFEYFSETQRNKGNFPGRFSGRQFSNSRSEMNVSTLELGDSALYLCASSLISGSTDTQYFGPGTRLTVL.

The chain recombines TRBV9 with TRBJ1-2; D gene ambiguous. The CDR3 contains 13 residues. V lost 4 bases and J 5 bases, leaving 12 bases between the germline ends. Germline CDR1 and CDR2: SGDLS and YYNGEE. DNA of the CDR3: TGTGCCAGCAGCCCATTGATCGGGTATGGCTACACCTTC. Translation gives CASSPLIGYGYTF.

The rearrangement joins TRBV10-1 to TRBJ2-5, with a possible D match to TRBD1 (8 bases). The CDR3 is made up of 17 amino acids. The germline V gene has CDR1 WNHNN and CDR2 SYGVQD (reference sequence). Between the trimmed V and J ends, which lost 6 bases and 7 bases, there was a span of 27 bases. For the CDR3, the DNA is TGCGCCAGCAGGAGAGGACAGGGCAGGGGGGGACTCGGGACCCAGTACTTC. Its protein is CASRRGQGRGGLGTQYF.

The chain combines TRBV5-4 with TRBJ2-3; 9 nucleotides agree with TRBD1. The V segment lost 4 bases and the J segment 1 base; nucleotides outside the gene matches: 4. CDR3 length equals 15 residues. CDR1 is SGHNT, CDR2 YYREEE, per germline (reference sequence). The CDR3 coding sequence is TGTGCCAGCAGCCCGGGACAGGGTCGCACAGATACGCAGTATTTT. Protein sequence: CASSPGQGRTDTQYF.

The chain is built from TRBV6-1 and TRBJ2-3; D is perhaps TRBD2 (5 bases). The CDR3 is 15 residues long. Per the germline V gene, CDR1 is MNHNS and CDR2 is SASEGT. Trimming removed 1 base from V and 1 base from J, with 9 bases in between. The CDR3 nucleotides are TGTGCCAGCAGTGAAGAGAAGGGAGGCACAGATACGCAGTATTTT. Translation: CASSEEKGGTDTQYF.

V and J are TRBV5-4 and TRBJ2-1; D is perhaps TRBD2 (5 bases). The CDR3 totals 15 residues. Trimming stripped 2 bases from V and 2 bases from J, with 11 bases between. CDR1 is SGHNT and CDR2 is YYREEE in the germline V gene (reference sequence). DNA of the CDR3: TGTGCCAGCAGCTTTGAGGGAGCCCCCTACAATGAGCAGTTCTTC. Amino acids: CASSFEGAPYNEQFF.

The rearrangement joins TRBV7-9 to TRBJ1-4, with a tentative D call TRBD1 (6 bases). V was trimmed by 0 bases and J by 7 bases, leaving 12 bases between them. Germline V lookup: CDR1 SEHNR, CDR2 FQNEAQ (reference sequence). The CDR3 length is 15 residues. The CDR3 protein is CASSLATGVGEKLFF. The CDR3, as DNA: TGTGCCAGCAGCTTAGCGACAGGAGTTGGTGAAAAACTGTTTTTT. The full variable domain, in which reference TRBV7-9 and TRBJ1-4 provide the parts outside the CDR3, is DTGVSQNPRHKITKRGQNVTFRCDPISEHNRLYWYRQTLGQGPEFLTYFQNEAQLEKSRLLSDRFSAERPKGSFSTLEIQRTEQGDSAMYLCASSLATGVGEKLFFGSGTQLSVL.

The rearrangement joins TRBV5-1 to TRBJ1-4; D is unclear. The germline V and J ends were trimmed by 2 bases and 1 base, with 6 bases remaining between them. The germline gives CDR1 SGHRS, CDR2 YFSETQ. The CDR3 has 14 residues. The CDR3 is CASSLSGTNEKLFF. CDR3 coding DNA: TGCGCCAGCAGCTTAAGCGGAACTAATGAAAAACTGTTTTTT.

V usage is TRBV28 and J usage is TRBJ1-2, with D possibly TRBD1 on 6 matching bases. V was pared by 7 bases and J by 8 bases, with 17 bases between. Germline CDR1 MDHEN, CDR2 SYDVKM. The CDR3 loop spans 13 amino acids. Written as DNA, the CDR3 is TGTGCCAGCACCTGGCAGCGTCAGGGGGGCTACACCTTC. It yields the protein CASTWQRQGGYTF.

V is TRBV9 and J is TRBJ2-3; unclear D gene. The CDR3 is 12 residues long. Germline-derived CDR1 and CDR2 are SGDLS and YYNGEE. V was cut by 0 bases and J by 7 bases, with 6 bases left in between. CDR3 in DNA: TGTGCCAGCAGCGTAGGGAGAAATACGCAGTATTTT. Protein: CASSVGRNTQYF.

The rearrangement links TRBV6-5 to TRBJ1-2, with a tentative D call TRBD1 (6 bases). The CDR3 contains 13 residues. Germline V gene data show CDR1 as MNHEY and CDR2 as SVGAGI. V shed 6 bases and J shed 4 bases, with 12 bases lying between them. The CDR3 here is CASSPQGTYGYTF. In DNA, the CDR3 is TGTGCCAGCAGCCCACAGGGTACCTATGGCTACACCTTC.

The chain's CDR3 is CASSFGLAGGLGEQYF. In DNA, the CDR3 is TGTGCCAGCAGCTTCGGACTAGCGGGAGGGTTGGGGGAGCAGTACTTC. This chain connects TRBV5-4 to TRBJ2-7, with 15 bases identical to TRBD2. Germline CDR1 SGHNT, CDR2 YYREEE (reference sequence). The CDR3 contains 16 residues. V lost 2 bases to trimming and J lost 7 bases; unmatched junction nucleotides: 7.

DNA for the CDR3: TGTGCCAGCAGTTACTCGTGGGCCACCTACGAGCAGTACTTC. Translated: CASSYSWATYEQYF. This rearrangement joins TRBV6-6 to TRBJ2-7, with unresolved D. The CDR3 is 14 residues long. Germline V gene sequence: CDR1 MNHNY, CDR2 SVGAGI (reference sequence). V lost 0 bases, J lost 2 bases, and 8 bases lay in between.

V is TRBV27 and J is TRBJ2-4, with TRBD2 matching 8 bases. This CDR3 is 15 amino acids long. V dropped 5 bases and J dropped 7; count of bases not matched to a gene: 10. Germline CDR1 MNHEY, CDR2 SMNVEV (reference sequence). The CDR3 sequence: CASSPSSGRGNIQYF. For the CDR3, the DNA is TGTGCCAGCAGTCCCAGCAGCGGGAGAGGGAACATTCAGTACTTC.

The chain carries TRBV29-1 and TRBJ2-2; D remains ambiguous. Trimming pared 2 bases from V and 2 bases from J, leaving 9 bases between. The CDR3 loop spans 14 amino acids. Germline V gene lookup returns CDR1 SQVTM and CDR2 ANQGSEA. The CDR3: CSVEKYRNTGELFF. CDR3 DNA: TGCAGCGTTGAAAAGTACAGAAACACCGGGGAGCTGTTTTTT.

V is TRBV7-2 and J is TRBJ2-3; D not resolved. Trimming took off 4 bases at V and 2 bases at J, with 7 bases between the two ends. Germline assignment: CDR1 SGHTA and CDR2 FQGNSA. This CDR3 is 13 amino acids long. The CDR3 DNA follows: TGTGCCAGCAGCTGGGCTGCCACAGATACGCAGTATTTT. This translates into CASSWAATDTQYF.

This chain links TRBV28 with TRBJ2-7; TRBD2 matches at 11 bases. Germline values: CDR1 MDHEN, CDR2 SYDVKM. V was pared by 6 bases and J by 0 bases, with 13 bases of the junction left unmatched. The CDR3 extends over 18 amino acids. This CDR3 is CASSLPGLAGQSSYEQYF. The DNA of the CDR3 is TGTGCCAGCAGCTTGCCTGGACTAGCGGGCCAGTCCTCCTACGAGCAGTACTTC.

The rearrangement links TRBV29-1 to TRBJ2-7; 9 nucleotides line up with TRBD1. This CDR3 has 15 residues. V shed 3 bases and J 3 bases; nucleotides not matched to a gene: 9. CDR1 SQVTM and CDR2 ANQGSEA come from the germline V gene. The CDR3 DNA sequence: TGCAGCGTTGACCTCGTCGGACAGGGGAACTACGAGCAGTACTTC. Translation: CSVDLVGQGNYEQYF.

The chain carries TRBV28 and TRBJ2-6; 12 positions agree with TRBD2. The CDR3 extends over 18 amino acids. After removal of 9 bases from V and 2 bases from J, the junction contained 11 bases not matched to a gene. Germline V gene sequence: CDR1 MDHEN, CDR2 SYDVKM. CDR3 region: CASAGLAGLGAGANVLTF. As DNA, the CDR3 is TGTGCCAGTGCGGGACTAGCGGGCCTCGGTGCTGGGGCCAACGTCCTGACTTTC.

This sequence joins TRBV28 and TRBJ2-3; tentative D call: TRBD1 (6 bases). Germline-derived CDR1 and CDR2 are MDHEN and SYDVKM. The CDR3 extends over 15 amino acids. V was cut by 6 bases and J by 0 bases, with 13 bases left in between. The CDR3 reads CASSSTGTSTDTQYF. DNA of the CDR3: TGTGCCAGCAGCTCAACCGGGACAAGCACAGATACGCAGTATTTT.